This TCR beta chain is from a study of T cells in Graves' hyperthyroidism and ophthalmopathy. Study-wide context: Before treatment of any kind, peripheral blood was taken at initial diagnosis.

Clinical symptoms, serum thyroxine and TRAb, thyroid ultrasound and orbital computed tomography were used for the diagnoses. The PBMCs were taken from approximately 9.7 ml of fresh peripheral blood. This clonotype occurred many times. TCR beta CDR3 region amplification was performed from RNA transcripts. The primer set for the first-round RT-PCR of the TCR CDR3 was HTBI. TCRdb itself ran the multiplex PCR reads through MiXCR, one entry per CDR3 protein. In the table there are roughly 630,000 distinct CDR3 sequences, approximately 15% of which are singletons. This CDR3 comprises 12 residues. The V and J ends lost 6 bases and 4 bases, in that order; junction bases with no gene match: 5. CDR1 is SQVTM and CDR2 is ANQGSEA in the germline V gene.

The chain links TRBV29-1 to TRBJ2-5; 7 bases map to TRBD1. The source material was blood. The receptor was isolated from a woman younger than 45 with Graves' hyperthyroidism. The CDR3 is CSVVTGLETQYF. In nucleotides, the CDR3 is TGCAGCGTCGTGACAGGGCTAGAGACCCAGTACTTC.